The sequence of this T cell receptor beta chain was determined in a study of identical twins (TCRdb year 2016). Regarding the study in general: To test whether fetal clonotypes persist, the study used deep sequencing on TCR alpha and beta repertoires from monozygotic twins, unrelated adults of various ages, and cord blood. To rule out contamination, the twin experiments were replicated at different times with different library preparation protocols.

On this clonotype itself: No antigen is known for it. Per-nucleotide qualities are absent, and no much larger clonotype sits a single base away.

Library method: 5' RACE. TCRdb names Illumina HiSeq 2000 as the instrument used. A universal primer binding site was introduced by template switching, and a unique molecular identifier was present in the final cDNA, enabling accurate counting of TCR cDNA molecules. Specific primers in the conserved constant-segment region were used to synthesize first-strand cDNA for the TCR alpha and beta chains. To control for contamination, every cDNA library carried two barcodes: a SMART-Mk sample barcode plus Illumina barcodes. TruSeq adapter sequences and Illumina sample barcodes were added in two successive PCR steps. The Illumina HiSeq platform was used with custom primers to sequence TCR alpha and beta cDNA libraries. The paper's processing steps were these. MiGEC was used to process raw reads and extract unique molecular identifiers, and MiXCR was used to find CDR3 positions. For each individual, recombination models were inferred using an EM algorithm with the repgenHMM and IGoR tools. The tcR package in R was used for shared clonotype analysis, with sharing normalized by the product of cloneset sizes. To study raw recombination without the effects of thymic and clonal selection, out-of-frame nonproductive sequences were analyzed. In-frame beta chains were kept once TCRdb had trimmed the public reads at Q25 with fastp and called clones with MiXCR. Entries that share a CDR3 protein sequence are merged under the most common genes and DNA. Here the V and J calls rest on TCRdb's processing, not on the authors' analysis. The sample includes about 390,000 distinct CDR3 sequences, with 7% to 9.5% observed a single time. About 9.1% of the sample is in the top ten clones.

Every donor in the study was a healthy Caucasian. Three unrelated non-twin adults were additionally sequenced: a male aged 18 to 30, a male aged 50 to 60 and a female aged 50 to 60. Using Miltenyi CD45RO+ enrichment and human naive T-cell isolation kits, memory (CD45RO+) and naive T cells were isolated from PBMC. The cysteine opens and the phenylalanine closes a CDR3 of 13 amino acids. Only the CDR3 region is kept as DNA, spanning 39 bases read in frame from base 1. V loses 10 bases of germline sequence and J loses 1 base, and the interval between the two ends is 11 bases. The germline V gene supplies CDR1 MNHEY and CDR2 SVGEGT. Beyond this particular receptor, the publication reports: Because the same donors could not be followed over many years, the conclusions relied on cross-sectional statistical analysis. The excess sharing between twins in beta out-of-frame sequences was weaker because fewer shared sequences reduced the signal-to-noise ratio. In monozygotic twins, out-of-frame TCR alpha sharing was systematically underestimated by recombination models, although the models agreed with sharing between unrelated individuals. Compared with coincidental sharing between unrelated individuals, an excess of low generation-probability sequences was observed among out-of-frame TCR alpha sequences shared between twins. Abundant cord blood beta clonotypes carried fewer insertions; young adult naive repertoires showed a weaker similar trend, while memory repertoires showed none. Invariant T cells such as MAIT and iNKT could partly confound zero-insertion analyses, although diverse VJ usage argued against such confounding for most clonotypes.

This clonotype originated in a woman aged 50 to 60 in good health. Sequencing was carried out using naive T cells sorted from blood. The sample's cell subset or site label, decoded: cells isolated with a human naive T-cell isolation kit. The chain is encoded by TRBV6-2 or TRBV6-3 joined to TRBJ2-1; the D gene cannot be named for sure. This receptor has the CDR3 CATAVWSYNEQFF. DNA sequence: TGTGCCACCGCAGTTTGGTCCTACAATGAGCAGTTCTTC.